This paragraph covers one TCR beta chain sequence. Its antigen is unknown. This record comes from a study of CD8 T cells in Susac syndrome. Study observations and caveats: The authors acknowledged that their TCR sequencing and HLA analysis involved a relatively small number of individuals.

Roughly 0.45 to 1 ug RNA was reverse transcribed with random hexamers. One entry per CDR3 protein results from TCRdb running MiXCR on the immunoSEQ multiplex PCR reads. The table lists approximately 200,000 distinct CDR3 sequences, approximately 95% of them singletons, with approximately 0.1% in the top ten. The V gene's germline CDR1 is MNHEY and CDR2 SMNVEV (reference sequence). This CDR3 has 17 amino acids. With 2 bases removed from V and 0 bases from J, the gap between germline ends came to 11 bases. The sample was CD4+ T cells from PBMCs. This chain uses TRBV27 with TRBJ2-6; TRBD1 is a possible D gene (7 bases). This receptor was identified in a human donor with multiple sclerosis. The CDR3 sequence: CASSLAGGSSGANVLTF. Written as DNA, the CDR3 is TGTGCCAGCAGTTTAGCAGGGGGGTCCTCTGGGGCCAACGTCCTGACTTTC.